Listed here is a single T cell receptor (beta chain). The target antigen is unknown. Germline assignment: CDR1 MRHNA and CDR2 SNTAGT. The V end lost 5 bases, the J end lost 1 base, and 10 bases lay between the germline ends. This CDR3 comprises 14 residues. The PCR contained 60 Vbeta and 13 Jbeta primers. Data came from immunoSEQ multiplex PCR; TCRdb stores just in-frame clones and leaves some out. The repertoire holds 99,000 or so clones, 69% seen once, with approximately 3% in the top ten. The data were obtained in a study of cytomegalovirus exposure and HLA in healthy donors. Looking at the study overall: A data release that came early held roughly 85 million unique TCRs from HLA-typed donors. Whole-study results and caveats: Confirmation was obtained in vitro that a few CMV-associated chains are specific for CMV antigens.

Source material: PBMCs. This rearrangement joins TRBV6-4 to TRBJ2-3; a weak D match, TRBD2 (6 bases). The receptor was derived from a man aged 25-45 years in good health and CMV-seronegative. For the CDR3, the DNA is TGTGCCAGCAGTCCCTCGGGGGGCACAGATACGCAGTATTTT. Translation: CASSPSGGTDTQYF.